This TCR beta chain came from a study of T cell repertoires in cytomegalovirus infection. This clonotype was detected a few times. The antigen is undetermined. The ends were cut back, 4 bases at V and 6 bases at J, with 12 bases in the middle. This CDR3 region has 12 residues. The germline gives CDR1 DFQATT, CDR2 SNEGSKA (reference sequence). Study observations and caveats: Ex vivo, HLA-C-restricted CMV-specific TCR beta clonotypes prevailed over the rest of the response.

TCRdb re-derived calls from the reads in MiXCR, one entry per CDR3 protein. The sample holds hundreds of thousands of distinct CDR3 sequences, less than 20% seen once. The chain joins TRBV20-1 to TRBJ1-2, with D unclear. This sequence originates from a human donor in good health (CMV status not recorded). Some clones in this sample may be carry-over from other donors' samples. The sample comprised PBMCs. As DNA, the CDR3 is TGCAGTGCTATCTGGGGAAAGGATGGCTACACCTTC. As protein: CSAIWGKDGYTF.